Ten or more counts support the clone carrying this T cell receptor beta chain. The data are from a study of T cells after yellow fever vaccination. The CDR3 loop spans 14 amino acids. Germline V gene sequence: CDR1 LNHDA, CDR2 SQIVND (reference sequence). Trimming took 1 base from V and 6 from J; bases not matched to a gene: 3. TCRdb independently ran MiXCR on the 5' RACE reads; one entry per CDR3 protein. The profile covers 200,000 to 300,000 distinct CDR3 sequences, with around 13% appearing a single time and less than 0.55% taken by the ten largest. The material was CD4+ T cells sorted from PBMCs, obtained 45 days after the yellow fever booster vaccination. This TCR derives from a man aged 25 to 40 who received the YFV17D yellow fever vaccine. This sequence joins TRBV19 and TRBJ1-5, with TRBD1 matching over 7 bases. The CDR3 nucleotides read TGTGCCAGTAGTATAGGAGGGACAGCTCAGCCCCAGCATTTT. The encoded protein is CASSIGGTAQPQHF.